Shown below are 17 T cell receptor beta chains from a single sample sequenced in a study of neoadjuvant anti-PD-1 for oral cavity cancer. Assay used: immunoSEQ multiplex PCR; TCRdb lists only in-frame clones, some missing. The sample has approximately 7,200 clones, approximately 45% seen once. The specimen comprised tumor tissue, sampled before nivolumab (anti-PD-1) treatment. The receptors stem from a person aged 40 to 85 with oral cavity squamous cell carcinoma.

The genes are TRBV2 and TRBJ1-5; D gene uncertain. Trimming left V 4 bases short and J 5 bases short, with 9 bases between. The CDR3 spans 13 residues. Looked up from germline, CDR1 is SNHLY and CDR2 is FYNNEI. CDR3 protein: CASSVGIDQPQHF. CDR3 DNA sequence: TGTGCCAGCAGTGTCGGGATCGATCAGCCCCAGCATTTT.

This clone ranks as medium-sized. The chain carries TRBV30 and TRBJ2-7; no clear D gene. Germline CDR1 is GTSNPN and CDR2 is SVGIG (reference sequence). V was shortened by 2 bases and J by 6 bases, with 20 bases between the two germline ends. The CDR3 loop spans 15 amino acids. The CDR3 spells CAWSYVATSKGEQYF. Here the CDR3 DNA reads TGTGCCTGGAGTTATGTAGCTACCTCTAAGGGCGAGCAGTACTTC.

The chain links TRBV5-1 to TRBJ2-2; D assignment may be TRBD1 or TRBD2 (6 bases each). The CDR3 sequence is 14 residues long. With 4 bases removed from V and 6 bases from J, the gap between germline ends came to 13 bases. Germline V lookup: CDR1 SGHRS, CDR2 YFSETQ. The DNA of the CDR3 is TGCGCCAGCAGCGGGGGGCTAATTGCCGGGGAGCTGTTTTTT. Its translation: CASSGGLIAGELFF.

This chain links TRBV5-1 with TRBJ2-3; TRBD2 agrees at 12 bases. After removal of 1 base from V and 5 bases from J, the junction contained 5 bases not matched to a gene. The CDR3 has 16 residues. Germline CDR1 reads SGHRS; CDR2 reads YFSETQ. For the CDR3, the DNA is TGCGCCAGCAGCTTGCTAGCGGGGGGGCAGGGAGATACGCAGTATTTT. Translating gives CASSLLAGGQGDTQYF.

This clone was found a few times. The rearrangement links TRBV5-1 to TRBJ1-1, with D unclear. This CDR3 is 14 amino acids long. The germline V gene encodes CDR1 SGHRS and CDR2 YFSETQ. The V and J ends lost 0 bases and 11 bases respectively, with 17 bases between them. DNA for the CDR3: TGCGCCAGCAGCTTGGGCGGACTGTGGGAGGAGGCTTTCTTT. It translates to CASSLGGLWEEAFF.

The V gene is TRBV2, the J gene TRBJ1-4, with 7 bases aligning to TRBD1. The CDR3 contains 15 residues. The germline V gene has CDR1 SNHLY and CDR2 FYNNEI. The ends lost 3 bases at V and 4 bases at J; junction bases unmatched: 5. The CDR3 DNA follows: TGTGCCAGCAGTGAGAACAGGGGCCTTAATGAAAAACTGTTTTTT. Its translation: CASSENRGLNEKLFF.

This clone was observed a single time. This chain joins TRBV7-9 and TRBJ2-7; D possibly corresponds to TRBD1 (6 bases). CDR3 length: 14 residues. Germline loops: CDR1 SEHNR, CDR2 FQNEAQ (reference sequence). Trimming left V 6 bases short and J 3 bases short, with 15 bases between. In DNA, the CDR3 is TGTGCCAGCAGTAGTACAGGGAACCGCTACGAGCAGTACTTC. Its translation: CASSSTGNRYEQYF.

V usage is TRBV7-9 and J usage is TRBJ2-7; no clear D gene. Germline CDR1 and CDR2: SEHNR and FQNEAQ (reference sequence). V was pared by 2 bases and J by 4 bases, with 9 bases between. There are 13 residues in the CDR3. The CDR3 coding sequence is TGTGCCAGCAGCTTAAGGTACGGGTACGAGCAGTACTTC. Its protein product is CASSLRYGYEQYF.

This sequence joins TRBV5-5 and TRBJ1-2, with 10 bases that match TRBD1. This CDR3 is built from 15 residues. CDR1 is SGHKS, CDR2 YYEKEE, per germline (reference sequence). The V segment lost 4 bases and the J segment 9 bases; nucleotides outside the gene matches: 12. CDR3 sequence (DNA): TGTGCCAGCAGCCCTCCCCCCGGGACAGGGGTTAGCTACACCTTC. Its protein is CASSPPPGTGVSYTF.

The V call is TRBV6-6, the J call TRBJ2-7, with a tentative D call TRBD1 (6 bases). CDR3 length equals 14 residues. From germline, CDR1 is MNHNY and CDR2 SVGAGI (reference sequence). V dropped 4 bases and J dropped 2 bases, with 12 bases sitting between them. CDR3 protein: CASSSRTVTYEQYF. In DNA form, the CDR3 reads TGTGCCAGCAGTTCCCGGACAGTTACCTACGAGCAGTACTTC.

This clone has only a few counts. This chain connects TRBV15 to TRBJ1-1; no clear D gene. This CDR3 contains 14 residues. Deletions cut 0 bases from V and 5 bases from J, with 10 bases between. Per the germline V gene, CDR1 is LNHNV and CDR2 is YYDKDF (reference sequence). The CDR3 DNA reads TGTGCCACCAGCAGAGAAGGGCGTCGGACTGAAGCTTTCTTT. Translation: CATSREGRRTEAFF.

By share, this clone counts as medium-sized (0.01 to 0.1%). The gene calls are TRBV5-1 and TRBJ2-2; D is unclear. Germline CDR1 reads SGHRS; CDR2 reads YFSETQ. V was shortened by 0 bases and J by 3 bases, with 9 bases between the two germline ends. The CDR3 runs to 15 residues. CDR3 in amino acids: CASSLDDTYTGELFF. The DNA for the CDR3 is TGCGCCAGCAGCTTGGATGATACTTACACCGGGGAGCTGTTTTTT.

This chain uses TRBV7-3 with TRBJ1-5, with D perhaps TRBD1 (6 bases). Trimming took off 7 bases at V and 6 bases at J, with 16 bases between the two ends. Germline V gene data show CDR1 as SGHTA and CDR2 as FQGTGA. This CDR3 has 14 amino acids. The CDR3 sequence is CASTFGGGSQPQHF. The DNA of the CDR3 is TGTGCCAGCACCTTTGGGGGCGGGAGTCAGCCCCAGCATTTT.

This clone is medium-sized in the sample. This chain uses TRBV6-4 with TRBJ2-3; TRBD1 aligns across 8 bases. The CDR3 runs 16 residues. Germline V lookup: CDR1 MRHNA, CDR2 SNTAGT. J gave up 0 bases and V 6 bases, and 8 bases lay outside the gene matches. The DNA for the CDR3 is TGTGCCAGCAGAAGACAGGGGACGTCTAGCACAGATACGCAGTATTTT. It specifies CASRRQGTSSTDTQYF.

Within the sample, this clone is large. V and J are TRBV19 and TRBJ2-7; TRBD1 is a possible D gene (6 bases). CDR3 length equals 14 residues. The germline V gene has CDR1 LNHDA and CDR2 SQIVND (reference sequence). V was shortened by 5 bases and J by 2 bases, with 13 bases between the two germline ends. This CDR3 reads CASSFSTGTYEQYF. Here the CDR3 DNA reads TGTGCCAGTAGTTTCTCGACAGGAACCTACGAGCAGTACTTC.

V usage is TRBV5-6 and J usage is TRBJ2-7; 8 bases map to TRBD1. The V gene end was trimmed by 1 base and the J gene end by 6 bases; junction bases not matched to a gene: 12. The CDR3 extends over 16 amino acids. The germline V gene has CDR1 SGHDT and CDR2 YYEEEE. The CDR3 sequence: CASSLPLRRTGSEQYF. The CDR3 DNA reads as TGTGCCAGCAGCTTGCCCCTCCGAAGGACAGGGTCCGAGCAGTACTTC.

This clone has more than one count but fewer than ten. The chain's CDR3 is CASTLPGVNQPQHF. The CDR3 region has the DNA TGTGCCAGCACCCTACCGGGGGTGAATCAGCCCCAGCATTTT. This sequence joins TRBV6-6 and TRBJ1-5, with D perhaps TRBD1 (5 bases). The CDR3 consists of 14 residues. Trimming took 7 bases from V and 4 from J, leaving 14 bases between them. CDR1 MNHNY and CDR2 SVGAGI come from the germline V gene (reference sequence).